The 23 T cell receptor beta chains below were found in one sample sequenced in a study of beta chain features in type 1 diabetes. Every bit of the isolated RNA underwent reverse transcription, so sequencing read expressed TCRB transcripts. TCRdb keeps only in-frame clones here, not all; method: immunoSEQ multiplex PCR. The table lists 250,000 to 350,000 clones, about 11% of them singletons, with roughly 0.014% in the top ten. Sequenced: naive CD4+ T cells from blood. Receptors were obtained from a woman in her thirties in good health.

Concerning this clone: One junction end does not reproduce the germline sequence, and a read error may be involved. The chain has TRBV7-7 and TRBJ2-5; 7 bases map to TRBD2. The CDR3 length is 14 residues. Germline-derived CDR1 and CDR2 are SSHAT and FNYEAQ (reference sequence). The CDR3 spells CASSPTSPPETQYF. The CDR3 bases are TGTGCTAGCAGCCCGACTAGCCCCCCAGAGACCCAGTACTTC.

DNA for the CDR3: TGCAGCGTCTCCCCAGGGGCTGGGGCCAACGTCCTGACTTTC. It codes for CSVSPGAGANVLTF. The chain has TRBV29-1 and TRBJ2-6; maybe TRBD1 (6 bases). The V and J ends lost 6 bases and 2 bases respectively, with 11 bases between them. Germline values: CDR1 SQVTM, CDR2 ANQGSEA. The CDR3 is 14 residues long.

V is TRBV5-4 and J is TRBJ1-1; tentatively, D is TRBD1 (6 bases). Trimming shortened V by 1 base and J by 6 bases, and 16 bases separated the two germline ends. This CDR3 comprises 15 residues. Germline values: CDR1 SGHNT, CDR2 YYREEE (reference sequence). CDR3 in amino acids: CASSLSGGRVSEAFF. As DNA, the CDR3 is TGTGCCAGCAGCTTGTCCGGGGGGCGAGTCTCTGAAGCTTTCTTT.

In its sample, this clone was seen a few times. The gene calls are TRBV5-6 and TRBJ1-1; no clear D gene. The CDR3 consists of 15 residues. Germline assignment: CDR1 SGHDT and CDR2 YYEEEE. Trimming removed 0 bases from V and 1 base from J, with 10 bases in between. The chain's CDR3 is CASSLDGRQNTEAFF. Here the CDR3 DNA reads TGTGCCAGCAGCTTGGACGGCAGACAGAACACTGAAGCTTTCTTT.

This clone was recorded a few times. This chain joins TRBV4-3 and TRBJ2-1, with no clear D. CDR1 and CDR2 from the germline V gene are LGHNA and YSLEER. V was pared by 0 bases and J by 13 bases, with 16 bases between. The length of the CDR3 is 14 residues. The DNA of the CDR3 is TGCGCCAGCAGCCAAGAGTTGGCTTTCAAACACCAGTTCTTC. Translation gives CASSQELAFKHQFF.

This clone was detected a few times. The chain couples TRBV5-1 to TRBJ2-2; TRBD1 aligns across 11 bases. This CDR3 has 15 residues. Germline trimming cut 5 bases from V and 4 bases from J; bases unmatched to any gene: 4. Germline values: CDR1 SGHRS, CDR2 YFSETQ. DNA of the CDR3: TGCGCCAGCAGTTCCGGGACAGGGGGCACCGGGGAGCTGTTTTTT. It translates to CASSSGTGGTGELFF.

This clone was seen only a few times. This chain connects TRBV28 to TRBJ2-7, with TRBD2 matching over 9 bases. Germline trimming cut 7 bases from V and 2 bases from J; bases unmatched to any gene: 9. The CDR3 runs to 15 residues. In germline, CDR1 is MDHEN, CDR2 SYDVKM. The CDR3 protein is CASTENLAGTYEQYF. For the CDR3, the DNA is TGTGCCAGCACCGAAAACCTAGCGGGAACCTACGAGCAGTACTTC.

The chain has TRBV29-1 and TRBJ2-1, with TRBD2 matching 10 bases. Germline CDR1 is SQVTM and CDR2 is ANQGSEA. The CDR3 length is 16 residues. V lost 6 bases and J lost 7; bases outside the gene matches: 15. The DNA for the CDR3 is TGCAGCGTGGGGGGCCTAGCGGGAGCTCCCTTAAATGAGCAGTTCTTC. As protein: CSVGGLAGAPLNEQFF.

This clone was counted only a few times. This chain uses TRBV10-3 with TRBJ2-1, with 10 nucleotides matching TRBD2. The trim removed 6 bases at V and 0 bases at J, leaving 26 bases unmatched. In germline, CDR1 is ENHRY, CDR2 SYGVKD. The CDR3 runs to 23 residues. CDR3: CAIRGLYNGASGGARSSYNEQFF. As DNA, the CDR3 is TGTGCCATCAGGGGATTGTATAATGGAGCTAGCGGGGGAGCGAGGAGCTCCTACAATGAGCAGTTCTTC.

The V call is TRBV7-2, the J call TRBJ1-1; TRBD1 aligns across 7 bases. Germline loops: CDR1 SGHTA, CDR2 FQGNSA. The CDR3 length is 15 residues. V shed 1 base and J 4 bases; nucleotides not matched to a gene: 6. The CDR3 loop reads CASSLGQGIGTEAFF. The CDR3 nucleotides are TGTGCCAGCAGCTTAGGACAGGGTATCGGCACTGAAGCTTTCTTT. The full variable domain, its missing parts supplied by reference TRBV7-2 and TRBJ1-1, is GAGVSQSPSNKVTEKGKDVELRCDPISGHTALYWYRQSLGQGLEFLIYFQGNSAPDKSGLPSDRFSAERTGGSVSTLTIQRTQQEDSAVYLCASSLGQGIGTEAFFGQGTRLTVV.

The rearrangement joins TRBV7-8 to TRBJ1-2, with 7 bases lining up with TRBD1. Germline CDR1 is SGHVS and CDR2 is FQNEAQ. The CDR3 has 13 residues. Trimming took 1 base from V and 6 from J; bases not matched to a gene: 2. The CDR3 coding sequence is TGTGCCAGCAGCTTAGTGACAGGGAATGGCTACACCTTC. Its translation is CASSLVTGNGYTF.

The V and J genes are TRBV30 and TRBJ1-1; tentatively, D is TRBD1 (5 bases). The CDR3 spans 13 residues. Trimming cost V 3 bases and J 1 base, with 9 bases left between them. CDR1 is GTSNPN, CDR2 SVGIG, per germline (reference sequence). The CDR3 coding sequence is TGTGCCTGGAGAAGAGACAGGAACACTGAAGCTTTCTTT. Its protein is CAWRRDRNTEAFF.

This clone was seen a handful of times. Additional DNA sequences in this sample encode the identical CDR3. The gene calls are TRBV19 and TRBJ1-5, with 9 bases that match TRBD1. The CDR3 has 14 amino acids. V lost 6 bases to trimming and J lost 4 bases; unmatched junction nucleotides: 4. Germline CDR1 reads LNHDA; CDR2 reads SQIVND (reference sequence). This chain's CDR3 is CASSTDRGNQPQHF. CDR3 in DNA: TGTGCCAGTAGCACGGACAGGGGAAATCAGCCCCAGCATTTT.

This rearrangement joins TRBV30 to TRBJ2-7; 10 positions match TRBD1. The J segment lost 6 bases and the V segment lost 2 bases, leaving 7 bases of the junction unmatched. Looked up from germline, CDR1 is GTSNPN and CDR2 is SVGIG (reference sequence). This CDR3 has 14 amino acids. CDR3 sequence reads: CAWSTGQGVGEQYF. The CDR3 nucleotides read TGTGCCTGGAGTACCGGACAGGGGGTGGGCGAGCAGTACTTC.

The chain employs TRBV7-2 and TRBJ2-5; 9 bases agree with TRBD2. Trimming removed 4 bases from V and 2 bases from J; junction bases left unmatched: 8. CDR1 is SGHTA and CDR2 is FQGNSA in the germline V gene. The CDR3 length is 16 residues. Here the CDR3 DNA reads TGTGCCAGCAGCTCACGCGGGACTAGCCTTCAAGAGACCCAGTACTTC. It translates to CASSSRGTSLQETQYF.

The gene calls are TRBV7-2 and TRBJ2-2, with 9 bases fitting TRBD2. V gave up 4 bases and J gave up 5 bases; unmatched junction bases: 5. This CDR3 is built from 15 residues. CDR1 is SGHTA, CDR2 FQGNSA, per germline. The CDR3 reads CASSWAGGRTGELFF. The CDR3 coding sequence is TGTGCCAGCAGCTGGGCGGGAGGGCGGACCGGGGAGCTGTTTTTT.

This CDR3 is CAISESLGLANTGELFF. The CDR3 nucleotides are TGTGCCATCAGTGAGTCGCTGGGGCTAGCGAACACCGGGGAGCTGTTTTTT. This chain links TRBV10-3 with TRBJ2-2; D might be TRBD1 (5 bases). The CDR3 extends over 17 amino acids. Trimming cost V 0 bases and J 0 bases, with 11 bases left between them. The germline CDR1 and CDR2 sequences are ENHRY and SYGVKD.

This clone was seen a handful of times. The V gene is TRBV2, the J gene TRBJ2-7, with 11 bases identical to TRBD2. J gave up 5 bases and V 6 bases, and 6 bases lay outside the gene matches. Per germline, CDR1 SNHLY and CDR2 FYNNEI. This CDR3 spans 14 amino acids. Written as DNA, the CDR3 is TGTGCCAGCAGCTCACTAGCGGGAGTGAACGAGCAGTACTTC. It translates to CASSSLAGVNEQYF.

The V call is TRBV5-4, the J call TRBJ2-5, with 7 bases that match TRBD1. The CDR3 runs to 14 residues. V lost 4 bases to trimming and J lost 2 bases; unmatched junction nucleotides: 5. The V gene's germline CDR1 is SGHNT and CDR2 YYREEE (reference sequence). The CDR3 loop is CASSAWTGQETQYF. The CDR3 nucleotides are TGTGCCAGCAGCGCATGGACAGGTCAAGAGACCCAGTACTTC.

This clone was seen a handful of times. The rearrangement links TRBV7-2 to TRBJ1-2; D may be TRBD1 (6 bases). The CDR3 contains 11 residues. The V end lost 5 bases, the J end lost 6 bases, and 7 bases lay between the germline ends. Germline loops: CDR1 SGHTA, CDR2 FQGNSA. CDR3 residues: CASSNRDGYTF. CDR3 bases: TGTGCCAGCAGCAACAGGGATGGCTACACCTTC.

The chain is built from TRBV18 and TRBJ1-4; D is unresolved. With 3 bases removed from V and 3 bases from J, the gap between germline ends came to 5 bases. CDR1 and CDR2 from the germline V gene are KGHSH and LQKENI. The CDR3 is 13 amino acids. In DNA form, the CDR3 reads TGTGCCAGCTCACCGTCTCCTAATGAAAAACTGTTTTTT. Residues: CASSPSPNEKLFF. The full variable domain, rest sourced from reference TRBV18 and TRBJ1-4, is NAGVMQNPRHLVRRRGQEARLRCSPMKGHSHVYWYRQLPEEGLKFMVYLQKENIIDESGMPKERFSAEFPKEGPSILRIQQVVRGDSAAYFCASSPSPNEKLFFGSGTQLSVL.

This sequence joins TRBV20-1 and TRBJ2-3; D is uncertain. Germline CDR1 DFQATT, CDR2 SNEGSKA (reference sequence). Trimming took off 1 base at V and 5 bases at J, with 4 bases between the two ends. The CDR3 totals 11 residues. The CDR3: CSARGIDTQYF. CDR3 in DNA: TGCAGTGCTAGAGGTATAGATACGCAGTATTTT.

The chain combines TRBV5-1 with TRBJ2-5; the match to TRBD2 covers 8 bases. The V segment lost 7 bases and the J segment 2 bases; nucleotides outside the gene matches: 10. Germline V gene data show CDR1 as SGHRS and CDR2 as YFSETQ. This CDR3 spans 15 amino acids. This CDR3 is CASGLSGTRQETQYF. CDR3 in DNA: TGCGCCAGCGGTCTAAGCGGGACTAGACAAGAGACCCAGTACTTC.